A selection of T cell receptor beta chains follows, all from one sample in a study of blood T cell repertoires in COVID-19. Repertoires were generated with immunoSEQ multiplex PCR, while TCRdb's copy carries only in-frame clones and drops some. The table lists about 190,000 clones, about 85% of them singletons. Sequencing was performed on peripheral blood. Receptors were obtained from a young man with acute or convalescent COVID-19. CDR3s include the opening cysteine and the closing phenylalanine or tryptophan. A D gene is named only where the DNA matches it firmly. Only part of the rows carry a size: once, few, many, or a class if the clone is expanded.

TRBV6-5	-	TRBD1	TRBJ1-2	TGTACCAGCAGTCCCGGAGGGGACAGGGGAGGTGGCTACACCTTC	CTSSPGGDRGGGYTF
TRBV3-1/TRBV3-2	-	-	TRBJ1-6	TGTGCCAGCACAGGGTTTTTGAATTCACCCCTCCACTTT	CASTGFLNSPLHF
TRBV28	-	-	TRBJ2-5	TGTGCCAGCACCTTAGGGGGAAATCAAGAGACCCAGTACTTC	CASTLGGNQETQYF
TRBV18	-	TRBD1	TRBJ1-2	TGTGCCAGCTCACCCAAGACAGGGAGTGACTATGGCTACACCTTC	CASSPKTGSDYGYTF
TRBV28	-	-	TRBJ1-5	TGTGCCAGCAGTTTATTGGCGGGGGGCAATAGCAATCAGCCCCAGCATTTT	CASSLLAGGNSNQPQHF
TRBV28	-	TRBD2	TRBJ2-2	TGTGCCAGCAGTTTATTCGGACTAGCGGGATACACCGGGGAGCTGTTTTTT	CASSLFGLAGYTGELFF
TRBV7-2	-	-	TRBJ2-7	TGTGCCAGCAGCTTCCATTACGAGCAGTACTTC	CASSFHYEQYF
TRBV9	once	TRBD2	TRBJ2-3	TGTGCCAGCAGCGTAGACAGCGGGAGGGCCCCAGATACGCAGTATTTT	CASSVDSGRAPDTQYF
TRBV6-5	-	-	TRBJ2-1	TGTGCCAGCAGTTACGGCGGTGCGTTTGAGCAGTTCTTC	CASSYGGAFEQFF
TRBV6-2/TRBV6-3	-	TRBD2	TRBJ2-1	TGTGCCAGCAGTGACGGGACTAGCGGGAGATCAGGTGAGCAGTTCTTC	CASSDGTSGRSGEQFF
TRBV19	-	TRBD1	TRBJ1-2	TGTGCCAGCAAACAGGGGGCGAGTGGCTACACCTTC	CASKQGASGYTF
TRBV19	-	TRBD2	TRBJ2-5	TGTGCCAGTAGGGGACTAGCGGGGGGGCGCGAGACCCAGTACTTC	CASRGLAGGRETQYF
TRBV6-5	-	-	TRBJ1-2	TGTGCCAGCGGACTAAACGAGTTATTCTATGGCTACACCTTC	CASGLNELFYGYTF
TRBV6-5	-	-	TRBJ1-4	TGTGCCAGCAGCAACAGGGCCTTATTTGAAAAACTGTTTTTT	CASSNRALFEKLFF
TRBV19	-	TRBD1	TRBJ1-3	TGTGCCAGCTCCCGGGACAGTTCCCGAAACACCATATATTTT	CASSRDSSRNTIYF
TRBV5-8	-	-	TRBJ2-7	TGTGCCAGCAGCTTCCAGGGACTCTACGAGCAGTACTTC	CASSFQGLYEQYF
TRBV19	-	-	TRBJ1-1	TGTGCCAGTAGTAGCCAGACTAACACTGAAGCTTTCTTT	CASSSQTNTEAFF